The subject of this entry is one TCR beta chain. Its antigen is still unknown. The donors were in the 120-subject validation cohort; that cohort was separate from the approximately 700-subject first cohort. These data belong to a study of cytomegalovirus exposure and HLA in healthy donors. Overall study: A subsequent analysis reported that the roughly 120 validation repertoires were produced on the same platform that had also been used for the 600 to 800 first-cohort repertoires. Broader study findings: A few CMV-associated chains proved CMV antigen-specific in vitro. The study found most TCR sequences rare, yet found some public TCRs in many donors.

Here immunoSEQ multiplex PCR was the method, and the copy in TCRdb shows in-frame clones only, minus some. The table lists 70,000 to 75,000 clones, over 85% of them singletons. Germline CDR1 is SQVTM and CDR2 is ANQGSEA. The trim removed 0 bases at V and 7 bases at J, leaving 14 bases unmatched. The CDR3 has 16 residues. The sequenced material came from PBMCs. This receptor was obtained from a young man in good health and CMV-seropositive. The chain is built from TRBV29-1 and TRBJ2-7; 8 bases map to TRBD1. As DNA, the CDR3 is TGCAGCGTTGAAGATCCCCAACAGGGGGTTTGGGGAGAGCAGTACTTC. Encoded protein: CSVEDPQQGVWGEQYF.